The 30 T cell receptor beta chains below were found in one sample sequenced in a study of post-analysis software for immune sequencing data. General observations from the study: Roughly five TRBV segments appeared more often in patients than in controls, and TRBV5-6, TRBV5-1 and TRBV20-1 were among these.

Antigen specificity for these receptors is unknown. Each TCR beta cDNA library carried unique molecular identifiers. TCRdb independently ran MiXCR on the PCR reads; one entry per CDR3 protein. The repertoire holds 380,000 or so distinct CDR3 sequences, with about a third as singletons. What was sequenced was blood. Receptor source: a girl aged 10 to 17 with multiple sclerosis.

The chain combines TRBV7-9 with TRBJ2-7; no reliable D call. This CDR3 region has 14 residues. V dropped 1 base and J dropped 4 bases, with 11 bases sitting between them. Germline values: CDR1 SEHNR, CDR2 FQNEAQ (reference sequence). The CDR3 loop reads CASSLETWWYEQYF. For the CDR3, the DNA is TGTGCCAGCAGCTTAGAGACGTGGTGGTACGAGCAGTACTTC.

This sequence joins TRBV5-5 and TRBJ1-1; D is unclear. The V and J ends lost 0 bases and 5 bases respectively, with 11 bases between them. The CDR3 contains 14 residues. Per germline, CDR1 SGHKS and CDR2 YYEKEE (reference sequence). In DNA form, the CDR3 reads TGTGCCAGCAGCTTGGAAGGATTCGGGACTGAAGCTTTCTTT. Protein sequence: CASSLEGFGTEAFF. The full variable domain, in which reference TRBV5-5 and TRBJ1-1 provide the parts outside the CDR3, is DAGVTQSPTHLIKTRGQQVTLRCSPISGHKSVSWYQQVLGQGPQFIFQYYEKEERGRGNFPDRFSARQFPNYSSELNVNALLLGDSALYLCASSLEGFGTEAFFGQGTRLTVV.

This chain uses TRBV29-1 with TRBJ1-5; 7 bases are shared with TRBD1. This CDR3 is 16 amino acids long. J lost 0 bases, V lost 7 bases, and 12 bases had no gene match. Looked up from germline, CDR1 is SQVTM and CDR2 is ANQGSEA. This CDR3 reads CSGIIQGPYSNQPQHF. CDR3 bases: TGCAGCGGGATTATACAGGGGCCCTATAGCAATCAGCCCCAGCATTTT.

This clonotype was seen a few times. In nucleotides, the CDR3 is TGTGCCAGCAGCTTAGAGGGTCCCGTTGGTGGCTACACCTTC. Translating it yields CASSLEGPVGGYTF. The gene calls are TRBV7-2 and TRBJ1-2; no firm D call. V lost 1 base and J 7 bases, leaving 13 bases between the germline ends. CDR1 is SGHTA, CDR2 FQGNSA, per germline. The CDR3 consists of 14 residues.

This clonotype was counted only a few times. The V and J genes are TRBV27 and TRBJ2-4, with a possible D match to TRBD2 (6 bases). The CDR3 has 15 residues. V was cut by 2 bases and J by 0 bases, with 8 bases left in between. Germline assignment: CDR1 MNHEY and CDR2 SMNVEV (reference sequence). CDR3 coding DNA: TGTGCCAGCAGTTTAACCGGGGGAGCCAAAAACATTCAGTACTTC. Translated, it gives CASSLTGGAKNIQYF.

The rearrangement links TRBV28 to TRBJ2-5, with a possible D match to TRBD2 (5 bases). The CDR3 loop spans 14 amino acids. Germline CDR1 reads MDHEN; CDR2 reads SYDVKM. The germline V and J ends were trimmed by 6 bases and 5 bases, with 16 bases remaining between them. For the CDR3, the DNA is TGTGCCAGCAGGACGCTAGAGGGTGGGGAGACCCAGTACTTC. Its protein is CASRTLEGGETQYF. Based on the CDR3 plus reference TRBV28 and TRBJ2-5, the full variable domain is DVKVTQSSRYLVKRTGEKVFLECVQDMDHENMFWYRQDPGLGLRLIYFSYDVKMKEKGDIPEGYSVSREKKERFSLILESASTNQTSMYLCASRTLEGGETQYFGPGTRLLVL.

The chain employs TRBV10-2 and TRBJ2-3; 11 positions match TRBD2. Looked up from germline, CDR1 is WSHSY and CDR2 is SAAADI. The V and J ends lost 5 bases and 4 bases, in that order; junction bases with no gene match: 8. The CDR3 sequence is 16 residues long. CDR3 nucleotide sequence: TGCGCCAGCAGTCGTAGCGGGGGGGCCGTAGCAGATACGCAGTATTTT. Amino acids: CASSRSGGAVADTQYF.

The CDR3, as DNA: TGTGCCAGCAGCTGGGGTGGGGATTGGACTGAAGCTTTCTTT. This gives the protein CASSWGGDWTEAFF. The rearrangement links TRBV5-6 to TRBJ1-1, with D uncertain. The CDR3 covers 14 residues. Germline CDR1 and CDR2: SGHDT and YYEEEE. The V gene lost 3 bases and the J gene lost 5 bases, with 14 bases spanning the gap.

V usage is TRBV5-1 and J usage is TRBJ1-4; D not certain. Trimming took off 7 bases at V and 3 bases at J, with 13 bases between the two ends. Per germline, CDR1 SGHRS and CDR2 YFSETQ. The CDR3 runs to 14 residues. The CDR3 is CASGETVANEKLFF. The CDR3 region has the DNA TGCGCCAGCGGCGAAACAGTGGCTAATGAAAAACTGTTTTTT.

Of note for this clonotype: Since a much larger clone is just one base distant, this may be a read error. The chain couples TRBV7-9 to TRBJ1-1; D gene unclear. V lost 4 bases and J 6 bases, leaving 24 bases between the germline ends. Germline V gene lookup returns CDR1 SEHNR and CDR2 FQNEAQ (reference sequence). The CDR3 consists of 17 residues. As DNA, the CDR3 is TGTGCCAGCAGCTCCCACGACATACATGGGGTGAGGGCTGAAGCTTTCTTT. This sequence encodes CASSSHDIHGVRAEAFF.

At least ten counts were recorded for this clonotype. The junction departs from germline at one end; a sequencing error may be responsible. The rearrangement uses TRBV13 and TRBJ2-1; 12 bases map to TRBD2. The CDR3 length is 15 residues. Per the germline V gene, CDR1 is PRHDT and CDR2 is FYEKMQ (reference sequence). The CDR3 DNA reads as TGCGCCAGCAGCCCCGGACTAGCGGGACACAATGAGCAGTTCTTC. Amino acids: CASSPGLAGHNEQFF.

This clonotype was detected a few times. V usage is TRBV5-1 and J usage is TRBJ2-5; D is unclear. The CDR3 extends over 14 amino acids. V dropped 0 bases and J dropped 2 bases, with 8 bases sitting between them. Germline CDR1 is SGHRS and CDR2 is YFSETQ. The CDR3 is CASSLDPPQETQYF. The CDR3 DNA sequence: TGCGCCAGCAGCTTGGACCCTCCACAAGAGACCCAGTACTTC.

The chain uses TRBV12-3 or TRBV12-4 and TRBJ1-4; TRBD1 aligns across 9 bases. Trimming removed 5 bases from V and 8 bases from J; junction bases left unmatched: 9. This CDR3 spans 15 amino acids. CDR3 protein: CASSVQGAGGEKLFF. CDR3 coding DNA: TGTGCCAGCAGTGTACAGGGGGCAGGTGGAGAAAAACTGTTTTTT.

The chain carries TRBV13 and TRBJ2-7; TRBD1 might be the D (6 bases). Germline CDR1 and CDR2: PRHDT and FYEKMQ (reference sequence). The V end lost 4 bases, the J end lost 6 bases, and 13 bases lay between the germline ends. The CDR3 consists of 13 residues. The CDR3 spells CASSSIQGGEQYF. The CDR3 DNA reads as TGTGCCAGCAGCTCCATACAGGGCGGCGAGCAGTACTTC.

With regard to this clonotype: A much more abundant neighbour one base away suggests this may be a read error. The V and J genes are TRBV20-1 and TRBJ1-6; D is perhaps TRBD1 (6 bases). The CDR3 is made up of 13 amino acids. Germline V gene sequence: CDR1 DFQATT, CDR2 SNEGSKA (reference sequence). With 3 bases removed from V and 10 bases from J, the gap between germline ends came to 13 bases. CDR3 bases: TGCAGTGCTAGTGGGACAAGGGGCTCACCCCTCCACTTT. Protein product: CSASGTRGSPLHF.

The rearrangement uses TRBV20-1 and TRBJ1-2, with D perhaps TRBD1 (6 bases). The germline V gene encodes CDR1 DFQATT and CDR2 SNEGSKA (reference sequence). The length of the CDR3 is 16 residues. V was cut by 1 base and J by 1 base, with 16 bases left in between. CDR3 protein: CSARGGTGGINYGYTF. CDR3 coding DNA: TGCAGTGCTAGAGGCGGGACGGGGGGCATTAACTATGGCTACACCTTC.

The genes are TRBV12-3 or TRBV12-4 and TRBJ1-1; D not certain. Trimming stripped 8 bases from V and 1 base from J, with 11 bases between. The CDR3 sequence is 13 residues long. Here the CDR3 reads CASLVAWNTEAFF. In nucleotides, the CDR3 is TGTGCCAGCCTGGTAGCCTGGAACACTGAAGCTTTCTTT.

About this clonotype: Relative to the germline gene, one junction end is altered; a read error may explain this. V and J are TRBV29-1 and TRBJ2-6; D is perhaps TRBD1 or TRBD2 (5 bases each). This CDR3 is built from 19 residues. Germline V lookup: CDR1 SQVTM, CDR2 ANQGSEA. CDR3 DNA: TGCAGCGTTAAGGGAACCCGAGGGAACCTTGGGGCTGGGGCCAACGCCCTGACTTTC. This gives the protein CSVKGTRGNLGAGANALTF.

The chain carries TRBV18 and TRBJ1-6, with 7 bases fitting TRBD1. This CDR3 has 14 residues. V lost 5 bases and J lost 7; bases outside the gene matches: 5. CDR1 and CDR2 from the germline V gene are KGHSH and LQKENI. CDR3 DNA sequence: TGTGCCAGCTCATCGACAGGGACGAATTCACCCCTCCACTTT. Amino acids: CASSSTGTNSPLHF.

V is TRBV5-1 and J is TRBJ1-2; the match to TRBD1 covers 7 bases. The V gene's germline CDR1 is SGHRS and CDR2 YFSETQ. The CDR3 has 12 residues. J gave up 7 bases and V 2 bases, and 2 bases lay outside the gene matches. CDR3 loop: CASSFAGGGYTF. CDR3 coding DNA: TGCGCCAGCAGCTTCGCAGGGGGTGGCTACACCTTC.

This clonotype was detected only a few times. In nucleotides, the CDR3 is TGTGCCAGCAGTAGGGGGACAGGGAGAGAGACCCAGTACTTC. The encoded protein is CASSRGTGRETQYF. The V call is TRBV6-6, the J call TRBJ2-5; 9 nucleotides align to TRBD1. Germline loops: CDR1 MNHNY, CDR2 SVGAGI (reference sequence). The CDR3 length is 14 residues. Unmatched junction bases numbered 5, after V lost 5 bases and J lost 4 bases.

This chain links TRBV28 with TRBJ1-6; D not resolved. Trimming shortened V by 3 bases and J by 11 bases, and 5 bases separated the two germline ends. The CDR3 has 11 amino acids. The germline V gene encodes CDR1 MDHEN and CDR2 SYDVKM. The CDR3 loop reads CASSLGTPLHF. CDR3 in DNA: TGTGCCAGCAGTTTGGGCACACCCCTCCACTTT.

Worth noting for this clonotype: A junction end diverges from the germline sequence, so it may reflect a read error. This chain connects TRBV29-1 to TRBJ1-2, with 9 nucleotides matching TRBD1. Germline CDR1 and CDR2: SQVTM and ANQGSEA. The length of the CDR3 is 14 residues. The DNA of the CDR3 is TGCAGCGTTCTTAATTGGGACAGGGACTATGGCTGCACCTTC. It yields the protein CSVLNWDRDYGCTF.

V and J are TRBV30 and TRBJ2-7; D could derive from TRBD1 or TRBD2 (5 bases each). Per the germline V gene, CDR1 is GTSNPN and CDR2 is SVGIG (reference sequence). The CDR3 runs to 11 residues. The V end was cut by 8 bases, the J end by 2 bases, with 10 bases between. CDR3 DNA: TGTGCCAGGCAGGGAGCCTACGAGCAGTACTTC. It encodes CARQGAYEQYF. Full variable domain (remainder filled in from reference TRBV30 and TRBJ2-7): SQTIHQWPATLVQPVGSPLSLECTVEGTSNPNLYWYRQAAGRGLQLLFYSVGIGQISSEVPQNLSASRPQDRQFILSSKKLLLSDSGFYLCARQGAYEQYFGPGTRLTVT.

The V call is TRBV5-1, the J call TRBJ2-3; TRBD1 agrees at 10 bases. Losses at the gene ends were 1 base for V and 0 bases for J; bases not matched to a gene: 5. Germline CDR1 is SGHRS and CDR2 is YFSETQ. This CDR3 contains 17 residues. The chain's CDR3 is CASSLPRTGGSTDTQYF. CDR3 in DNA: TGCGCCAGCAGCTTGCCCCGGACAGGGGGGAGCACAGATACGCAGTATTTT. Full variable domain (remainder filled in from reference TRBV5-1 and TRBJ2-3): KAGVTQTPRYLIKTRGQQVTLSCSPISGHRSVSWYQQTPGQGLQFLFEYFSETQRNKGNFPGRFSGRQFSNSRSEMNVSTLELGDSALYLCASSLPRTGGSTDTQYFGPGTRLTVL.

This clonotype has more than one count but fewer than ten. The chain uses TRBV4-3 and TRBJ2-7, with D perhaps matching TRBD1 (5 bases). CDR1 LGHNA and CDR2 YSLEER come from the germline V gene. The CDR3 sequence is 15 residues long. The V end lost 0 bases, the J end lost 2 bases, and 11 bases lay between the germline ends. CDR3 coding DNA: TGCGCCAGCAGCCAAGATCAGGGCTTAGCCTACGAGCAGTACTTC. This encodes CASSQDQGLAYEQYF.

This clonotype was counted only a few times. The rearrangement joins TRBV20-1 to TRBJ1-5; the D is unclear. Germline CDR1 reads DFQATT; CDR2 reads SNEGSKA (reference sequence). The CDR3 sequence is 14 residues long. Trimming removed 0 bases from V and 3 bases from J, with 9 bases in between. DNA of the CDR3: TGCAGTGCTAGAGACACCTTCGCCAATCAGCCCCAGCATTTT. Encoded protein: CSARDTFANQPQHF.

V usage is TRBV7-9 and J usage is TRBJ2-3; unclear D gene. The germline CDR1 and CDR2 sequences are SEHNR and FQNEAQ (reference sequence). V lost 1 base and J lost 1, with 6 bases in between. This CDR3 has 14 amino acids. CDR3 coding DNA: TGTGCCAGCAGCTTAGATTTCCGCACAGATACGCAGTATTTT. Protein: CASSLDFRTDTQYF.

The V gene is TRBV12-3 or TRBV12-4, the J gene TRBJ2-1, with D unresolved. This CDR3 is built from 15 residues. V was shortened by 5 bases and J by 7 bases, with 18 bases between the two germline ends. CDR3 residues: CASSPIETAVNEQFF. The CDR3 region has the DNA TGTGCCAGCAGTCCCATCGAGACCGCAGTAAATGAGCAGTTCTTC.

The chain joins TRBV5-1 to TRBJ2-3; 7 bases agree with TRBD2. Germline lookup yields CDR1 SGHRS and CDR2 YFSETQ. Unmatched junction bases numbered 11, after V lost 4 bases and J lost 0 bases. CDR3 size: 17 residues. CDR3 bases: TGCGCCAGCAGCGGCACTAGCGACGGCTCTAGCACAGATACGCAGTATTTT. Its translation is CASSGTSDGSSTDTQYF.